This T cell receptor beta chain comes out of a study of cytomegalovirus exposure and HLA in healthy donors. This CDR3 contains 14 residues. Per germline, CDR1 SNHLY and CDR2 FYNNEI. The V gene end was trimmed by 5 bases and the J gene end by 6 bases; junction bases not matched to a gene: 3. Assay used: immunoSEQ multiplex PCR; TCRdb lists only in-frame clones, some missing. The data hold around 60,000 clones, with 90% observed a single time. The sequenced material came from PBMCs. V is TRBV2 and J is TRBJ2-1; TRBD2 matches 11 bases. This receptor was obtained from a man younger than 35 in good health and CMV-seronegative. The CDR3 is CASSTSGRINEQFF. CDR3 sequence (DNA): TGTGCCAGCAGTACTAGCGGGAGAATCAATGAGCAGTTCTTC.